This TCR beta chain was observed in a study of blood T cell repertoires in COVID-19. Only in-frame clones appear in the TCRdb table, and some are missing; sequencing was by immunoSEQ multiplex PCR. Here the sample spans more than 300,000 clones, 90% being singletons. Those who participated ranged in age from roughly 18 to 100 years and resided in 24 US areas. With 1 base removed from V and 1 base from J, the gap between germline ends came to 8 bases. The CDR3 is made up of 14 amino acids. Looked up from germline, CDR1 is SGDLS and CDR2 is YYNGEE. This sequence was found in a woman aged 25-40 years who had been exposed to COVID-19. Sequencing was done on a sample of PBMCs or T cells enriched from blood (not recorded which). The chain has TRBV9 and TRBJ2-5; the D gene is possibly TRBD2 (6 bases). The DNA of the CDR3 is TGTGCCAGCAGCGTACTGGGGGGCCAAGAGACCCAGTACTTC. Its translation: CASSVLGGQETQYF.